This TCR beta chain was retrieved from a study of blood T cells in healthy people across ages. This clonotype was observed many times. What it binds is not known. The study isolated at least 6.5 million PBMCs from each sample. With each sample, at least 5 micrograms of total RNA were extracted. Trimming pared 1 base from V and 3 bases from J, leaving 19 bases between. CDR1 SNHLY and CDR2 FYNNEI come from the germline V gene. The CDR3 spans 17 residues. With a J-beta primer mix and a sample-barcoded 5' primer, a second PCR ran 7 to 11 cycles. Researchers report that a template-switch adaptor with 12 random nucleotides tagged each cDNA molecule. TCRdb re-called the 5' RACE reads with MiXCR, one entry per CDR3 protein. This table has 650,000 to 950,000 distinct CDR3 sequences, more than 40% appearing once. Study-wide points: Relative to aged donors, long-lived donors carried more naive CD4+ cells and displayed higher diversity.

The rearrangement links TRBV2 to TRBJ2-7; the D gene is possibly TRBD1 (6 bases). The receptor was derived from a man aged 55 to 70 in good health. Sequenced input: blood. In DNA form, the CDR3 reads TGTGCCAGCAGTGAAGGGAGGTGGGACACGGATTTCTACGAGCAGTACTTC. Translating it yields CASSEGRWDTDFYEQYF.